This entry features one TCR beta chain sequence. The antigen remains undetermined. The source of the sample is a study of T cell responses to AZD1222 COVID-19 vaccine. Study-wide findings and caveats: Most donors were white British and more were female, and clonal diversity was possibly underestimated. Epitopes outside B.1.351 and B.1.1.7 mutated regions reportedly drew nearly half of spike TCRs. The span of vaccine-associated CD4 TCRs extended across spike, with dominance at 160-218 and 743-854.

Produced via immunoSEQ multiplex PCR; TCRdb's table is partial and in-frame only. The sample shows roughly 180,000 clones, 90% to 95% of them seen only once. The V gene end was trimmed by 6 bases and the J gene end by 4 bases; junction bases not matched to a gene: 2. The germline V gene has CDR1 WSHSY and CDR2 SAAADI. CDR3 length: 12 residues. The specimen was peripheral blood, collected 28 days after the second AZD1222 dose. The chain combines TRBV10-2 with TRBJ1-2, with 7 bases fitting TRBD1. The TCR comes from an adult who received the AZD1222 COVID-19 vaccine. The CDR3 DNA reads as TGCGCCAGCAGCCGGGACAGCTATGGCTACACCTTC. Encoded protein: CASSRDSYGYTF.